This paragraph covers one TCR beta chain sequence. Total RNA (around 500 ng) served as template for TCR beta cDNA synthesis primed by a constant-region primer. Three nested multiplex PCR rounds of slightly modified ARM-PCR generated TCR beta libraries. The first two PCR rounds used TRBV1-TRBV30 primers with a Cbeta primer, roughly 10 cycles each. In TCRdb, the multiplex PCR reads were re-called with MiXCR into one record per CDR3 protein. The table lists approximately 330,000 distinct CDR3 sequences, about two thirds of them singletons, with about 6.3% in the top ten. This entry belongs to a study of tumor-infiltrating lymphocytes in primary liver carcinoma. Researchers drew blood RNA from unsorted whole blood and extracted germline DNA as well. This CDR3 region has 17 residues. Trimming removed 7 bases from V and 3 bases from J, with 21 bases in between. The germline gives CDR1 SGHAT, CDR2 FQNNGV.

The TCR originated in a man aged 40-55 years with primary liver carcinoma and hepatitis B virus infection. The source material was peripheral blood. This rearrangement joins TRBV11-2 to TRBJ1-4; D remains unclear. This chain's CDR3 is CASTPSPDRLANEKLFF. The CDR3 region has the DNA TGTGCCAGCACCCCAAGCCCAGATAGGTTAGCTAATGAAAAACTGTTTTTT.